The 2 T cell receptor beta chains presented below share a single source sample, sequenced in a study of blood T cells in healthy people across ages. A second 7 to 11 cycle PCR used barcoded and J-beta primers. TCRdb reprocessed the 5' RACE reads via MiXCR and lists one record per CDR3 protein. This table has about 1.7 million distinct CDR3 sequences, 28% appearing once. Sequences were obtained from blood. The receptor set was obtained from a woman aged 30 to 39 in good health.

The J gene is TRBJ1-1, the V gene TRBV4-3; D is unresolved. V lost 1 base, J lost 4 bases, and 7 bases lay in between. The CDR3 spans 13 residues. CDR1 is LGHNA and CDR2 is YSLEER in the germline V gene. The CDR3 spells CASSQGIGTEAFF. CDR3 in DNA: TGCGCCAGCAGCCAAGGTATCGGCACTGAAGCTTTCTTT.

In DNA form, the CDR3 reads TGCAGTGCTAGAGATATCTGGGGGCCGGAGACCCAGTACTTC. The encoded protein is CSARDIWGPETQYF. The rearrangement links TRBV20-1 to TRBJ2-5; possibly TRBD1 for D (6 bases). The germline V gene encodes CDR1 DFQATT and CDR2 SNEGSKA (reference sequence). The CDR3 runs 14 residues. V lost 0 bases, J lost 5 bases, and 13 bases lay in between.